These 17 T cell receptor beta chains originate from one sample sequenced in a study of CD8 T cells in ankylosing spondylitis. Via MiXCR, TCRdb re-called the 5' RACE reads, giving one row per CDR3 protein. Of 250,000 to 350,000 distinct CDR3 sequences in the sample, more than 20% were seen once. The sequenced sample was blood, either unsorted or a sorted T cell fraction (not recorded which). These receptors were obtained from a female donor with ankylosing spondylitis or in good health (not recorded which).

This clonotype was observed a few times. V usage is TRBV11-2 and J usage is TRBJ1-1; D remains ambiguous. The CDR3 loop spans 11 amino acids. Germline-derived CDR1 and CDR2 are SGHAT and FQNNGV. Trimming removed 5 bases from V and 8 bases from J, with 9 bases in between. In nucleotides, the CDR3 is TGTGCCAGCAGCCACGACCTAGAAGCTTTCTTT. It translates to CASSHDLEAFF.

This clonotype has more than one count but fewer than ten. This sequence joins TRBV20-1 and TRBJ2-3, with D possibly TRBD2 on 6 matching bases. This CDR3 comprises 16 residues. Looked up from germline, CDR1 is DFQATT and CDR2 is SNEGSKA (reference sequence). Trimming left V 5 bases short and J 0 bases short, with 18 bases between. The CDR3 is CSACRRLGTSTDTQYF. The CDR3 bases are TGCAGTGCTTGTCGGCGATTGGGGACTAGCACAGATACGCAGTATTTT.

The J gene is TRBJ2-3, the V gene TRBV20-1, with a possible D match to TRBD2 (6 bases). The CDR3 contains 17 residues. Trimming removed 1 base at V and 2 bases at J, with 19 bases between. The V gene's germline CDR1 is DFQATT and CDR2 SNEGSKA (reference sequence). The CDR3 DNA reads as TGCAGTGCTAGAGCCCTTCGGGGGACGCGCTACACAGATACGCAGTATTTT. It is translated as CSARALRGTRYTDTQYF.

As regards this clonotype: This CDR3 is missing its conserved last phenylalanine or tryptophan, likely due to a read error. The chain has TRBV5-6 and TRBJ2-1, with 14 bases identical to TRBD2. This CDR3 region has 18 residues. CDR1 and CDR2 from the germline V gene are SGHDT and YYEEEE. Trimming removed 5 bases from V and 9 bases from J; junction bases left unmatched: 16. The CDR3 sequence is CASSPGLAGVRRWSEQFL. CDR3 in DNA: TGTGCCAGCAGTCCGGGACTAGCGGGAGTACGTCGGTGGAGTGAGCAGTTCTTA.

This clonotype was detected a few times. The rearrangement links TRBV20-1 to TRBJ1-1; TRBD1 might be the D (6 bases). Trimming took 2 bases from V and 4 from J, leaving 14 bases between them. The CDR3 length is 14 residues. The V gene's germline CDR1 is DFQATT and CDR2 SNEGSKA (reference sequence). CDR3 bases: TGCAGTGCTAGATCGGGCAGGGGAAGCACTGAAGCTTTCTTT. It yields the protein CSARSGRGSTEAFF.

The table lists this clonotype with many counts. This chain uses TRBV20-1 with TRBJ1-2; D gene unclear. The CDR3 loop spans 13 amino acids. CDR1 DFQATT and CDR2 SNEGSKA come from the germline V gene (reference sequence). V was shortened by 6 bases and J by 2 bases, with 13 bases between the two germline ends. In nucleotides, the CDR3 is TGCAGTGCCGTGATACCTTCCAACTATGGCTACACCTTC. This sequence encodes CSAVIPSNYGYTF.

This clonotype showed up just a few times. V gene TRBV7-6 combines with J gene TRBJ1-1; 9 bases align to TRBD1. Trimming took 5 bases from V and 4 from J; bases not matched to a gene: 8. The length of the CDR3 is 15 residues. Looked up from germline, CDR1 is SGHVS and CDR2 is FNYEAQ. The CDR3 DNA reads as TGTGCCAGCAGCGTGAACAGGGGGCAAGTCACTGAAGCTTTCTTT. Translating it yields CASSVNRGQVTEAFF.

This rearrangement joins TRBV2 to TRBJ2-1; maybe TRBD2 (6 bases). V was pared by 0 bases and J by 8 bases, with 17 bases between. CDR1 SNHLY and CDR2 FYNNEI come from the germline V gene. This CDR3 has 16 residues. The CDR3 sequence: CASSEAWGLRVHEQFF. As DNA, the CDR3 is TGTGCCAGCAGTGAAGCGTGGGGACTCAGAGTGCATGAGCAGTTCTTC.

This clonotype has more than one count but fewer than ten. In DNA form, the CDR3 reads TGCAGTGCCAACTCGGCCTCACCTGCTCACTACGAGCAGTACTTC. Protein: CSANSASPAHYEQYF. The rearrangement links TRBV20-1 to TRBJ2-7; D gene unclear. Trimming shortened V by 6 bases and J by 3 bases, and 21 bases separated the two germline ends. The CDR3 has 15 residues. Germline V lookup: CDR1 DFQATT, CDR2 SNEGSKA (reference sequence).

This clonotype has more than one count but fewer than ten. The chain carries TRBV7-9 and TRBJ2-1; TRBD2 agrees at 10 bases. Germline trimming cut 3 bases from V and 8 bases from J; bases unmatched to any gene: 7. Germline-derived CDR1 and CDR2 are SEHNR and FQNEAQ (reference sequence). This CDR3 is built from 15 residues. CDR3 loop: CASSFPLAGIYEQFF. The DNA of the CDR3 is TGTGCCAGCAGCTTCCCACTAGCGGGAATCTATGAGCAGTTCTTC.

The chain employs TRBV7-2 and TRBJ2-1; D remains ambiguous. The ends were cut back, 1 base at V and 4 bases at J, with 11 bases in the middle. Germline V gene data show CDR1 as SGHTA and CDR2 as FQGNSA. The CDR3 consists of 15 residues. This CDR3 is CASSLVNQDYNEQFF. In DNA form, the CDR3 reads TGTGCCAGCAGCTTAGTTAATCAGGATTACAATGAGCAGTTCTTC.

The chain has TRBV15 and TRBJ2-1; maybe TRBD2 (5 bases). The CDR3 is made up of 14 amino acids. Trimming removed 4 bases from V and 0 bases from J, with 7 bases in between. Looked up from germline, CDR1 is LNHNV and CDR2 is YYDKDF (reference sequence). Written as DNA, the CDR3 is TGTGCCACCAGCATTCGGGACTCCTACAATGAGCAGTTCTTC. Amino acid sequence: CATSIRDSYNEQFF. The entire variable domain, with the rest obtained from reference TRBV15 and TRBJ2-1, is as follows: DAMVIQNPRYQVTQFGKPVTLSCSQTLNHNVMYWYQQKSSQAPKLLFHYYDKDFNNEADTPDNFQSRRPNTSFCFLDIRSPGLGDTAMYLCATSIRDSYNEQFFGPGTRLTVL.

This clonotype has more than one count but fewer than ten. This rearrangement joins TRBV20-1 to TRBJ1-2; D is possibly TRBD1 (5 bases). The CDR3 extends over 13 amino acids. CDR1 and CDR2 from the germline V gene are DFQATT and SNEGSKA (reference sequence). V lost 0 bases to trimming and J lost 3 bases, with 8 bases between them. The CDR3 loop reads CSAREGTDYGYTF. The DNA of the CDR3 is TGCAGTGCTAGAGAAGGGACCGACTATGGCTACACCTTC.

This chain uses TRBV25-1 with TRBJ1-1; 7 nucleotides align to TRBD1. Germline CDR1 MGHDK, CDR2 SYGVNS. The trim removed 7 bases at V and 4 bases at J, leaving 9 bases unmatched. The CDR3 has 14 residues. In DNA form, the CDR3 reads TGTGCCAGCACCAGGACAGGTACTCCCACTGAAGCTTTCTTT. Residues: CASTRTGTPTEAFF.

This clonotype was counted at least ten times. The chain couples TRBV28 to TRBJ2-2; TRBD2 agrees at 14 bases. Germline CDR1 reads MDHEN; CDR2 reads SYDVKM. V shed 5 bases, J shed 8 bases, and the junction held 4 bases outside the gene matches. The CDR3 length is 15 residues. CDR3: CASSLRTSGRGELFF. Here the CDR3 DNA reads TGTGCCAGCAGTCTCCGGACTAGCGGGAGGGGGGAGCTGTTTTTT.

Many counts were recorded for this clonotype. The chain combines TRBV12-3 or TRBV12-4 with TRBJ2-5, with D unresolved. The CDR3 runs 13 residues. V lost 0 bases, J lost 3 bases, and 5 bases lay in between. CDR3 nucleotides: TGTGCCAGCAGTTTAGCACAGAAAGAGACCCAGTACTTC. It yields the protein CASSLAQKETQYF.

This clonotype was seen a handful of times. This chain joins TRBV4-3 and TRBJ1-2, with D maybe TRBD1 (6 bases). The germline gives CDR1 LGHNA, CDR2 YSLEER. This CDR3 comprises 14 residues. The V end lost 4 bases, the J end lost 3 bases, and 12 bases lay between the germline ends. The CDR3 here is CASSPQQGYYGYTF. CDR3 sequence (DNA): TGCGCCAGCAGCCCTCAACAGGGATACTATGGCTACACCTTC.